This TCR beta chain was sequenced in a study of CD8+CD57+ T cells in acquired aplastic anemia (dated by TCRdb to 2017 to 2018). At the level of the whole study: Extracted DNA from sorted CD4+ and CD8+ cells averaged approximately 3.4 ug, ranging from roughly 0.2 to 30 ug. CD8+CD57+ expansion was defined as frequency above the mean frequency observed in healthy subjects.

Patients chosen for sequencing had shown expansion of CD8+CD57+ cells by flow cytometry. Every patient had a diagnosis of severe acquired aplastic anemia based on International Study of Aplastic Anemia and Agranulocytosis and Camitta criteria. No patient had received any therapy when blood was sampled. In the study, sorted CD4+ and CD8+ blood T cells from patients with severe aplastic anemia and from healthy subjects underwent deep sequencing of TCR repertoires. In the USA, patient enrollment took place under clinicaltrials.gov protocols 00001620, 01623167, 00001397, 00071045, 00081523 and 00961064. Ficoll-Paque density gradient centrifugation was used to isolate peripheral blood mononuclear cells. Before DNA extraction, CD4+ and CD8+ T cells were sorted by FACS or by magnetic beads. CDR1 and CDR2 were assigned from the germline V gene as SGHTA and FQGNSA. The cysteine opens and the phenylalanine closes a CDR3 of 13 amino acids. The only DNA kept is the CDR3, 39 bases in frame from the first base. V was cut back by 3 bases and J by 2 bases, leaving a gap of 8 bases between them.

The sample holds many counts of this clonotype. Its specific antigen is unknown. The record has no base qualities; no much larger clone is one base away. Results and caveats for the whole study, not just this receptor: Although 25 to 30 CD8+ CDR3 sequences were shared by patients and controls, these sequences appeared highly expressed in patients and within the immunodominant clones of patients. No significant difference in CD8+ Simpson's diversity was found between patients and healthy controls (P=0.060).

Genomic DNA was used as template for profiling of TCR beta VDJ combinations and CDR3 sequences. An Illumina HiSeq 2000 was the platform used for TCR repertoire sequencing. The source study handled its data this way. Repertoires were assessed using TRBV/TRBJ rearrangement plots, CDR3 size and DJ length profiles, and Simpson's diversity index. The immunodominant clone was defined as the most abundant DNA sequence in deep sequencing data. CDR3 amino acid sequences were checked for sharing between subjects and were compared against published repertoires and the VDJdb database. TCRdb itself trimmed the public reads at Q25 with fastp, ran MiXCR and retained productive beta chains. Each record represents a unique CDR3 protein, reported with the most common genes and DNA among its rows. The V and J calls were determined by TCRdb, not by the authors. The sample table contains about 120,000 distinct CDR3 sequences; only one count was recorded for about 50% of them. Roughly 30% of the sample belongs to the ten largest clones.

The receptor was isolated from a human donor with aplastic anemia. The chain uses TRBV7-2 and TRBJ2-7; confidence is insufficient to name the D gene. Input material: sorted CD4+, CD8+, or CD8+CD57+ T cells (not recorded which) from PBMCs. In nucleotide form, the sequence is TGTGCCAGCAGCTTCAACTCCCCCTACGAGCAGTACTTC. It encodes CASSFNSPYEQYF.